This TCR beta chain was identified during a study of blood T cell repertoires in COVID-19. V was trimmed by 2 bases and J by 0 bases, leaving 8 bases between them. The CDR3 runs 15 residues. Germline V CDR1 and CDR2: MNHNS, SASEGT. The data were produced by immunoSEQ multiplex PCR, yet TCRdb's version contains in-frame clones alone and is incomplete. The sample contains 45,000 to 65,000 clones, 90% to 95% of which appear only once. The chain carries TRBV6-1 and TRBJ2-1; possibly TRBD2 for D (5 bases). Source material: peripheral blood. The sequence was collected from a woman aged 80 or over with acute or convalescent COVID-19. CDR3 sequence (DNA): TGTGCCAGCAGTGAACCGGGAAGCTCCTACAATGAGCAGTTCTTC. As protein: CASSEPGSSYNEQFF.